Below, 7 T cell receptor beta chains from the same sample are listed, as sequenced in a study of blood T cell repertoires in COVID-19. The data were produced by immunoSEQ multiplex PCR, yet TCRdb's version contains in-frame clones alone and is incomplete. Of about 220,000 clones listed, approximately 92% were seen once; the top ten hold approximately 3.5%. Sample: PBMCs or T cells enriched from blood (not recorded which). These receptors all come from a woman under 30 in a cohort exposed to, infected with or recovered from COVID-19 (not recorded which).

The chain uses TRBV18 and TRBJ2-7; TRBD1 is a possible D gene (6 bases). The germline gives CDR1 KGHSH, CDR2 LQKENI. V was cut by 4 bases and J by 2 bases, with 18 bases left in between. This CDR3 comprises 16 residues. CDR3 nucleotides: TGTGCCAGCTCACTAATCCGGGACACCGTGGCCTACGAGCAGTACTTC. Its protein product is CASSLIRDTVAYEQYF.

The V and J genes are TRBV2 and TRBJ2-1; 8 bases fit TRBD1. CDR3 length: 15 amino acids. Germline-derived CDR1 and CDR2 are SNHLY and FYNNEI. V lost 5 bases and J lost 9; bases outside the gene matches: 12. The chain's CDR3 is CASSPGQVRLTEQFF. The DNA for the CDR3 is TGTGCCAGCAGTCCGGGACAGGTCCGACTTACTGAGCAGTTCTTC.

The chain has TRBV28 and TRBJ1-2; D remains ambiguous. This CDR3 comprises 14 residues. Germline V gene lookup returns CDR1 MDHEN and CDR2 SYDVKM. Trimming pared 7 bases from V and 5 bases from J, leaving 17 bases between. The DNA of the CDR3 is TGTGCCAGCACCCAACGAGGGAGTTCTTATGGCTACACCTTC. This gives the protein CASTQRGSSYGYTF.

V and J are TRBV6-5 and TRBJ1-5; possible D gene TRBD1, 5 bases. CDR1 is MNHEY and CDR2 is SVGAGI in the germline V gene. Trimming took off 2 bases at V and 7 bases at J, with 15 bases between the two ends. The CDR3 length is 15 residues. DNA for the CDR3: TGTGCCAGCAGTTACGATGCGGGGTCAGGGCAGCCCCAGCATTTT. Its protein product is CASSYDAGSGQPQHF.

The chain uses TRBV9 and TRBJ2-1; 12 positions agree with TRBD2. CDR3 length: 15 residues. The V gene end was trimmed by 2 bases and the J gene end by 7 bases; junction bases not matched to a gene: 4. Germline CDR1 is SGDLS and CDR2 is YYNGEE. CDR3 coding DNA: TGTGCCAGCAGCGTCGCTAGCGGGGGGGTGAATGAGCAGTTCTTC. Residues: CASSVASGGVNEQFF.

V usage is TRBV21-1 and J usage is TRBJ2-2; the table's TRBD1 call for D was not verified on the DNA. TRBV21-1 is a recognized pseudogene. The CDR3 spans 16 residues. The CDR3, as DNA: TGTGCCAGCAGCAAAACAGGACAGGGGTCTTGCGGGGAGCTGTTTTTT. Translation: CASSKTGQGSCGELFF.

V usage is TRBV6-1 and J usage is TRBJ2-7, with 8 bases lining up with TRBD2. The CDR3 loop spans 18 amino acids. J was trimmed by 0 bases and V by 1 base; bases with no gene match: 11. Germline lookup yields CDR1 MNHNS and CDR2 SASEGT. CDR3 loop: CASSEGGWGGRTSYEQYF. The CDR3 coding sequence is TGTGCCAGCAGTGAAGGCGGTTGGGGCGGGAGGACCTCCTACGAGCAGTACTTC.